Presented here are 30 T cell receptor beta chains from one specimen sequenced in a study of T cells in women clearing cervical HPV infection. TCRdb's copy holds only in-frame clones and misses some; the assay was immunoSEQ multiplex PCR. The table for this sample gives 30,000 to 35,000 clones. Sequences were obtained from blood buffy coat. These TCRs come from a woman between 18 and 75 years old with a cervical HPV16 infection that either progressed to CIN3+ or cleared (not recorded which).

Comments on this clone: One junction end disagrees with the germline gene, perhaps due to a read error. The observed sequence ends 3 residues before the CDR3 terminus, with the missing tail filled in from the germline J gene. V usage is TRBV4-2 and J usage is TRBJ2-2; 8 nucleotides line up with TRBD1. The CDR3 runs 16 residues. From germline, CDR1 is LGHNA and CDR2 YNFKEQ. CDR3 DNA, as far as it was read: TGCGCCAGCAGCCAAGACAGGGGTGCATTTGTTGAAAAG. Translating it yields CASSQDRGAFVEK. In full, the CDR3 reads CASSQDRGAFVEKLFF.

Remarks on this clone: The sequenced fragment ends 3 residues before the CDR3 boundary, so the rest is inferred from the germline J gene. The chain is built from TRBV18 and TRBJ2-7, with a weak D call TRBD2 (5 bases). Germline V lookup: CDR1 KGHSH, CDR2 LQKENI. V dropped 4 bases and J dropped 6 bases, with 22 bases sitting between them. The CDR3 totals 16 residues. CDR3 loop: CASSLSDPLIAGEQYF. CDR3 bases read: TGTGCCAGCTCACTAAGCGACCCCTTGATTGCGGGCGAG.

A note on this clone: The read terminates 3 residues ahead of where the CDR3 ends, so the germline J gene completes it. The gene calls are TRBV5-1 and TRBJ2-1; D gene uncertain. V dropped 4 bases and J dropped 6 bases, with 11 bases sitting between them. The CDR3 is 13 amino acids. Germline lookup yields CDR1 SGHRS and CDR2 YFSETQ. CDR3 bases read: TGCGCCAGCAGCCTACGACAACTCAATGAG. Its translation: CASSLRQLNE. The full CDR3 is CASSLRQLNEQFF.

Notes on this clone: The read is 3 residues too short to cover the CDR3 end, so that end is filled in from the germline J gene. The chain carries TRBV29-1 and TRBJ1-1, with D possibly matching TRBD1 (5 bases). The CDR3 spans 13 residues. The V gene lost 4 bases and the J gene lost 0 bases, with 9 bases spanning the gap. Germline assignment: CDR1 SQVTM and CDR2 ANQGSEA. CDR3 protein: CSVAGNLNTEAFF. The CDR3 bases that were read are TGCAGCGTTGCAGGGAATCTGAACACTGAA.

With respect to this clone: The CDR3 extends 3 residues past the end of the read, so its final part is completed from the germline J gene. This chain uses TRBV7-9 with TRBJ2-2, with D possibly TRBD1 on 6 matching bases. The germline CDR1 and CDR2 sequences are SEHNR and FQNEAQ (reference sequence). CDR3 size: 14 residues. The V and J ends lost 3 bases and 6 bases respectively, with 11 bases between them. The sequenced part of the CDR3 DNA is TGTGCCAGCAGCTTCGGGACACGAGCCGGGGAG. Translated, it gives CASSFGTRAGE. The full-length CDR3 reads as CASSFGTRAGELFF.

Concerning this clone itself: The read gets to within 3 residues of the CDR3 end, and the germline J gene fills in the rest. The V and J genes are TRBV7-6 and TRBJ2-5; 8 bases fit TRBD1. The CDR3 extends over 13 amino acids. V shed 2 bases, J shed 5 bases, and the junction held 1 base outside the gene matches. Germline values: CDR1 SGHVS, CDR2 FNYEAQ. The DNA read from the CDR3 is TGTGCCAGCAGCTTAAGACAGGGGGAGACC. Translated: CASSLRQGET. The whole CDR3 protein is CASSLRQGETQYF.

In regard to this clone: The CDR3 end falls 3 residues outside the read, so it is completed with the germline J gene. This rearrangement joins TRBV2 to TRBJ2-4, with a tentative D call TRBD2 (6 bases). The CDR3 loop spans 10 amino acids. Germline V gene lookup returns CDR1 SNHLY and CDR2 FYNNEI. Deletions cut 11 bases from V and 5 bases from J, with 7 bases between. The DNA read from the CDR3 is TGTGCCCCGGGGGAAAACATT. Protein: CAPGENI. The whole CDR3 is CAPGENIQYF.

About this clone: The CDR3 is cut off 3 residues early in the read; its end comes from the germline J gene. The chain joins TRBV7-2 to TRBJ2-1; weak D call: TRBD2 (6 bases). The CDR3 loop spans 15 amino acids. Looked up from germline, CDR1 is SGHTA and CDR2 is FQGNSA. Trimming pared 5 bases from V and 2 bases from J, leaving 13 bases between. CDR3 bases read: TGTGCCAGCAGCCCACGACTAGACCCCTACAATGAG. This gives the protein CASSPRLDPYNE. The entire CDR3 is CASSPRLDPYNEQFF.

A note on this clone: The read ends 3 residues early relative to the CDR3; the germline J gene fills the gap. The rearrangement links TRBV11-3 to TRBJ1-2; D is unresolved. This CDR3 spans 12 amino acids. Trimming removed 1 base from V and 4 bases from J, with 4 bases in between. Germline V gene lookup returns CDR1 SGHNT and CDR2 YENEEA. This CDR3 reads CASSLAGYGYTF. The CDR3 DNA, read in part, is TGTGCCAGCAGCTTAGCGGGCTATGGC.

For this clone: The read terminates 3 residues ahead of where the CDR3 ends, so the germline J gene completes it. The chain joins TRBV20-1 to TRBJ1-2; D call uncertain. V was clipped by 5 bases and J by 4 bases, with 14 bases between them. The CDR3 is made up of 13 amino acids. Germline V lookup: CDR1 DFQATT, CDR2 SNEGSKA (reference sequence). CDR3 bases read: TGCAGTGCTTCGCTTCGGGGTGGCTATGGC. It translates to CSASLRGGYG. In full, the CDR3 is CSASLRGGYGYTF.

Notes on this clone: The read is 3 residues too short to cover the CDR3 end, so that end is filled in from the germline J gene. The chain uses TRBV7-2 and TRBJ2-3; 13 bases align to TRBD2. The CDR3 is 15 residues long. CDR1 is SGHTA, CDR2 FQGNSA, per germline. The CDR3 sequence: CASSVTSGRWETQYF. The sequenced part of the CDR3 DNA is TGTGCCAGCAGCGTGACTAGCGGGAGGTGGGAGACG.

On this clone itself: The read comes to an end 3 residues before the CDR3 does, leaving the germline J gene to fill in the end. The chain employs TRBV2 and TRBJ1-5; D gene ambiguous. CDR1 SNHLY and CDR2 FYNNEI come from the germline V gene. V lost 8 bases and J 9 bases, leaving 14 bases between the germline ends. The CDR3 covers 12 residues. Here the CDR3 reads CASGKGYGPQHF. CDR3 DNA (partial): TGTGCCAGCGGTAAGGGCTATGGGCCC.

In regard to this clone: The CDR3 end falls 3 residues outside the read, so it is completed with the germline J gene. The genes are TRBV14 and TRBJ1-1, with 9 bases aligning to TRBD1. The CDR3 is made up of 16 amino acids. V dropped 4 bases and J dropped 4; count of bases not matched to a gene: 10. CDR1 is SGHDN and CDR2 is FVKESK in the germline V gene. The part of the CDR3 DNA that was read is TGTGCCAGCAGCCGTCTACCGGGACAGGGAGGCACTGAA. Its protein is CASSRLPGQGGTE. The whole CDR3 sequence is CASSRLPGQGGTEAFF.

With respect to this clone: The read gets to within 3 residues of the CDR3 end, and the germline J gene fills in the rest. The genes are TRBV20-1 and TRBJ2-2; D possibly corresponds to TRBD1 (6 bases). Germline CDR1 DFQATT, CDR2 SNEGSKA (reference sequence). V was cut by 3 bases and J by 6 bases, with 14 bases left in between. This CDR3 is 14 amino acids long. The CDR3 DNA, read in part, is TGCAGTGCTAGGCCGTCGGGACACTCCGGGGAG. It encodes CSARPSGHSGE. Given in full, the CDR3 is CSARPSGHSGELFF.

About this clone: The CDR3 goes on 3 residues after the read ends, and that part is filled in from the germline J gene. V gene TRBV6-1 combines with J gene TRBJ2-3; D remains ambiguous. CDR3 length: 15 amino acids. Germline CDR1 is MNHNS and CDR2 is SASEGT. CDR3 amino acids: CASSALFDSNQPQYF. The DNA read from the CDR3 is TGTGCCAGCAGTGCCCTGTTTGATAGCAATCAGCCG.

In regard to this clone: The CDR3 end is not reached by the read, which stops 3 residues before it; the germline J gene fills it in. V and J are TRBV19 and TRBJ2-4; D possibly corresponds to TRBD1 (5 bases). Germline CDR1 reads LNHDA; CDR2 reads SQIVND (reference sequence). This CDR3 has 13 amino acids. The CDR3 bases that were read are TGTGCCAGTAGTCCCCAGGGATTGTATGGT. As protein: CASSPQGLYG. In full, the CDR3 is CASSPQGLYGQYF.

Of note for this clone: The read stops 3 residues short of the end of the CDR3; the missing end is completed from the germline J gene. The chain carries TRBV20-1 and TRBJ2-3, with D uncertain. V was trimmed by 1 base and J by 2 bases, leaving 7 bases between them. Germline V CDR1 and CDR2: DFQATT, SNEGSKA (reference sequence). CDR3 length equals 13 residues. CDR3 protein: CSARALLTDTQYF. The DNA read from the CDR3 is TGCAGTGCTAGAGCCCTCCTCACAGATACG.

Worth noting for this clone: Read sequence stops 3 residues before the CDR3 end, and the germline J gene provides the missing end. V is TRBV29-1 and J is TRBJ2-2; 7 bases are shared with TRBD2. Trimming at V came to 4 bases and at J to 4 bases, leaving 9 bases not matched to a gene. The CDR3 is 15 amino acids. Germline lookup yields CDR1 SQVTM and CDR2 ANQGSEA. CDR3 protein: CSVVRAGVGTGELFF. The DNA read from the CDR3 is TGCAGCGTTGTCCGGGCGGGGGTCGGCACCGGGGAG.

Of note for this clone: The read ends 3 residues shy of where the CDR3 ends; the end is completed using the germline J gene. The chain has TRBV20-1 and TRBJ1-6; perhaps TRBD1 as D (5 bases). V was pared by 3 bases and J by 0 bases, with 18 bases between. The germline CDR1 and CDR2 sequences are DFQATT and SNEGSKA (reference sequence). The CDR3 runs to 18 residues. Incomplete CDR3 DNA: TGCAGTGCTAGCCGGTTGGGGCTGGCTGACTCCTATAATTCACCC. Amino acid sequence: CSASRLGLADSYNSP. The whole CDR3 sequence reads CSASRLGLADSYNSPLHF.

The sequenced part of the CDR3 DNA is TGCGCCAGCAGCTTGGCGGACAATGAG. Encoded protein: CASSLADNE. The entire CDR3 protein is CASSLADNEQFF. The gene calls are TRBV5-1 and TRBJ2-1; D remains ambiguous. The read ends 3 residues early relative to the CDR3; the germline J gene fills the gap. The CDR3 consists of 12 residues. Trimming pared 0 bases from V and 5 bases from J, leaving 3 bases between. Germline CDR1 and CDR2: SGHRS and YFSETQ.

Worth noting for this clone: The read halts 3 residues ahead of the CDR3 end, with the missing end drawn from the germline J gene. This rearrangement joins TRBV23-1 to TRBJ2-5, with D maybe TRBD2 (6 bases). TRBV23-1 is an ORF, and what it does is uncertain. Between the trimmed V and J ends, which lost 8 bases and 5 bases, there was a span of 18 bases. The length of the CDR3 is 14 residues. Here the CDR3 reads CASWRLVLSETQYF. CDR3 DNA (partial): TGCGCCAGCTGGAGACTAGTCCTGTCGGAGACC.

Note on this clone: Read data end 3 residues before the CDR3 end; the end is taken from the germline J gene. The chain is built from TRBV29-1 and TRBJ2-3; the D is unclear. The V and J ends lost 3 bases and 5 bases respectively, with 9 bases between them. This CDR3 region has 12 residues. The germline V gene has CDR1 SQVTM and CDR2 ANQGSEA. CDR3 residues: CSVDRVGDTQYF. The CDR3 DNA, read in part, is TGCAGCGTTGATAGGGTGGGAGATACG.

On this clone itself: The read terminates 3 residues ahead of where the CDR3 ends, so the germline J gene completes it. V and J are TRBV2 and TRBJ2-5, with D uncertain. The CDR3 is 12 amino acids. Germline loops: CDR1 SNHLY, CDR2 FYNNEI. The ends were cut back, 4 bases at V and 5 bases at J, with 8 bases in the middle. The covered CDR3 bases are TGTGCCAGCAGTGTCGCTCGGGAGACC. This translates into CASSVARET. The whole CDR3 protein is CASSVARETQYF.

A word on this clone: The read terminates 3 residues ahead of where the CDR3 ends, so the germline J gene completes it. V and J are TRBV30 and TRBJ2-7, with D possibly being TRBD1 (6 bases). V was cut by 5 bases and J by 6 bases, with 11 bases left in between. The CDR3 runs 11 residues. Germline CDR1 and CDR2: GTSNPN and SVGIG (reference sequence). Partial CDR3 DNA: TGTGCCTGGGGATGGACAGCCGAG. Its protein product is CAWGWTAE. From start to end, the CDR3 is CAWGWTAEQYF.

Of note for this clone: The sequence runs out 3 residues before the end of the CDR3; the remainder is reconstructed from the germline J gene. This same CDR3 is encoded by further DNA sequences in the sample. The rearrangement links TRBV18 to TRBJ2-7; the match to TRBD2 covers 8 bases. The CDR3 runs 17 residues. Germline loops: CDR1 KGHSH, CDR2 LQKENI. The V segment lost 6 bases and the J segment 0 bases; nucleotides outside the gene matches: 13. The CDR3 sequence is CASSPSGGAIGSYEQYF. CDR3 bases read: TGTGCCAGCTCCCCCTCGGGGGGGGCCATTGGCTCCTACGAG.

Points on this clone: The DNA ends 3 residues before the CDR3 does, and the rest of the CDR3 is filled in from the germline J gene. V gene TRBV11-3 combines with J gene TRBJ2-3; 10 nucleotides line up with TRBD2. This CDR3 comprises 15 residues. Looked up from germline, CDR1 is SGHNT and CDR2 is YENEEA. V gave up 5 bases and J gave up 4 bases; unmatched junction bases: 6. This CDR3 reads CASSKRGGPSDTQYF. The part of the CDR3 DNA that was read is TGTGCCAGCAGCAAGCGGGGGGGCCCCTCAGATACG.

Details on this clone: The read ends 3 residues before the CDR3 terminus; that terminus is restored from the germline J gene. The chain recombines TRBV7-2 with TRBJ2-7; TRBD2 agrees at 9 bases. From germline, CDR1 is SGHTA and CDR2 FQGNSA. CDR3 size: 15 residues. V gave up 5 bases and J gave up 2 bases; unmatched junction bases: 7. The part of the CDR3 DNA that was read is TGTGCCAGCAGCCAGGGACTAGCAAAGCCCTACGAG. Its translation is CASSQGLAKPYE. The whole CDR3 region reads CASSQGLAKPYEQYF.

The DNA read from the CDR3 is TGTGCCAGTAGTACCGGGACAGGCGGCTACGAG. Protein: CASSTGTGGYE. The full CDR3 is CASSTGTGGYEQYF. This chain links TRBV19 with TRBJ2-7; TRBD1 matches 8 bases. The CDR3 goes on 3 residues after the read ends, and that part is filled in from the germline J gene. The V gene's germline CDR1 is LNHDA and CDR2 SQIVND (reference sequence). V shed 4 bases and J 3 bases; nucleotides not matched to a gene: 5. The CDR3 is 14 residues long.

About this clone itself: The sequenced fragment ends 3 residues before the CDR3 boundary, so the rest is inferred from the germline J gene. This chain uses TRBV11-3 with TRBJ2-1; unclear D gene. CDR3 size: 13 residues. Trimming left V 0 bases short and J 8 bases short, with 8 bases between. Germline loops: CDR1 SGHNT, CDR2 YENEEA. The sequenced CDR3 bases are TGTGCCAGCAGCTTAGAGAGGTACGATGAG. Residues: CASSLERYDE. The full-length CDR3 reads as CASSLERYDEQFF.

A note on this clone: Read sequence stops 3 residues before the CDR3 end, and the germline J gene provides the missing end. The sample carries other DNA sequences with the same CDR3. The V call is TRBV2, the J call TRBJ1-3, with TRBD1 identical over 9 bases. J was trimmed by 3 bases and V by 4 bases; bases with no gene match: 4. The length of the CDR3 is 15 residues. Germline lookup yields CDR1 SNHLY and CDR2 FYNNEI. The covered CDR3 bases are TGTGCCAGCAGTGTAAGGACAGGGGTTGGAAACACC. It yields the protein CASSVRTGVGNT. The entire CDR3 is CASSVRTGVGNTIYF. The full variable domain, completed using reference TRBV2 and TRBJ1-3, is EPEVTQTPSHQVTQMGQEVILRCVPISNHLYFYWYRQILGQKVEFLVSFYNNEISEKSEIFDDQFSVERPDGSNFTLKIRSTKLEDSAMYFCASSVRTGVGNTIYFGEGSWLTVV.